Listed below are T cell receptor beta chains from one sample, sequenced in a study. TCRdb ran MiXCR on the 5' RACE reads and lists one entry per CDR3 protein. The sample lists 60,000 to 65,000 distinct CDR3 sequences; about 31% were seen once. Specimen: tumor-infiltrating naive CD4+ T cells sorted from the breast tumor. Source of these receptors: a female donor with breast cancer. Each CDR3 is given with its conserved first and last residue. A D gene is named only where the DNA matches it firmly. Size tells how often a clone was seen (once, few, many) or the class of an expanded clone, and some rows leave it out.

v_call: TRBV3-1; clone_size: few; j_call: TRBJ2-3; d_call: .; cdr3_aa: CASSTTDTQYF; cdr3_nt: TGTGCCAGCAGCACCACAGATACGCAGTATTTT
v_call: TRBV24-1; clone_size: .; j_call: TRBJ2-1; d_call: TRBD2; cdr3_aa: CAASNSGGSPQGSYNEQFF; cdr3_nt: TGTGCCGCTTCGAATAGCGGGGGCTCTCCACAGGGCTCCTACAATGAGCAGTTCTTC
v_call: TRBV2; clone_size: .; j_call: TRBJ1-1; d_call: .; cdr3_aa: CASSEGRVRTEAFF; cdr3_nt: TGTGCCAGCAGTGAAGGGAGGGTACGGACTGAAGCTTTCTTT
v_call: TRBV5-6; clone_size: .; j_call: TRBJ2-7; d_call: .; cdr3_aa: CASSLAMSYEQYF; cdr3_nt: TGTGCCAGCAGCTTGGCCATGAGCTACGAGCAGTACTTC
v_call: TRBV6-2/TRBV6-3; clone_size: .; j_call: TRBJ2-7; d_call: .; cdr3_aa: CASSPRRDDPYEQYF; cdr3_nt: TGTGCCAGCAGTCCACGGCGGGATGACCCCTACGAGCAGTACTTC
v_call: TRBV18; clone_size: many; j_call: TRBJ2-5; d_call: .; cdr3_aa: CASSRGRQAAETQYF; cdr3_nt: TGTGCCAGCTCACGTGGCCGGCAGGCGGCAGAGACCCAGTACTTC
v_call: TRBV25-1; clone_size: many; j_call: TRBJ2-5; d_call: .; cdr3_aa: CASRLDTQETQYF; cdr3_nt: TGTGCCAGCAGGCTCGACACTCAAGAGACCCAGTACTTC
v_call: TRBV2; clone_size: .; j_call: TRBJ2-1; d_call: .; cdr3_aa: CASSGKDVEDEQFF; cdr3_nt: TGTGCCAGCAGTGGAAAGGACGTTGAGGATGAGCAGTTCTTC
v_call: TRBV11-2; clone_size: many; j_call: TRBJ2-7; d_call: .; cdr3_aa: CASSSGPGEYF; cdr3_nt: TGTGCCAGCAGTTCGGGCCCGGGGGAGTACTTC
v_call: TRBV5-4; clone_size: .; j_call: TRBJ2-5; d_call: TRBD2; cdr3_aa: CASLPGGTPNRETQYF; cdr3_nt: TGTGCCAGCCTCCCCGGGGGGACTCCCAACCGAGAGACCCAGTACTTC
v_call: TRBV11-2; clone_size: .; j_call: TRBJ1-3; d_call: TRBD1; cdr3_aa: CASRPTPGQGGDTIYF; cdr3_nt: TGTGCCAGCAGACCCACCCCGGGACAGGGGGGGGACACCATATATTTT
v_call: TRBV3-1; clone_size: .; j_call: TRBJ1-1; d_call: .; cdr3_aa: CASNSGPNTEAFF; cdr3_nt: TGTGCCAGCAACTCGGGGCCGAACACTGAAGCTTTCTTT
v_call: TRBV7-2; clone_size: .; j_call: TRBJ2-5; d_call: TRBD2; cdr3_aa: CASSLSGTSGSGKTQYF; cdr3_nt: TGTGCCAGCAGCCTCTCCGGGACTAGCGGGAGCGGAAAGACCCAGTACTTC
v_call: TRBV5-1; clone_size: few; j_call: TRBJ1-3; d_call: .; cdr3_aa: CASSLGRTELSGNTIYF; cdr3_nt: TGCGCCAGCAGCTTGGGACGGACAGAGCTCTCTGGAAACACCATATATTTT
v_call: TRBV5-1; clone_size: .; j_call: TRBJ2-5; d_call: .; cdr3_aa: CASSSAWQETQYF; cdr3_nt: TGCGCCAGCAGCTCCGCGTGGCAAGAGACCCAGTACTTC
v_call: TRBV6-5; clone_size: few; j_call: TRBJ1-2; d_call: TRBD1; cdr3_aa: CASSKWTGRGYTF; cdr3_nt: TGTGCCAGCAGTAAGTGGACAGGGCGAGGCTACACCTTC
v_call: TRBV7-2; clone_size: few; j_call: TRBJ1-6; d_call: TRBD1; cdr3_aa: CASSLRWQGVSPLHF; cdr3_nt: TGTGCCAGCAGCTTAAGGTGGCAGGGGGTTTCACCCCTCCACTTT
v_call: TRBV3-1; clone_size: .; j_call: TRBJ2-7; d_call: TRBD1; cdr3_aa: CASSHRDRGEQYF; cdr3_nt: TGTGCCAGCAGCCACCGGGACAGGGGCGAGCAGTACTTC
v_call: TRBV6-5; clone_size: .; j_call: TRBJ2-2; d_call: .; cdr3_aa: CASSYEANTGELFF; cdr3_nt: TGTGCCAGCAGTTATGAGGCGAACACCGGGGAGCTGTTTTTT
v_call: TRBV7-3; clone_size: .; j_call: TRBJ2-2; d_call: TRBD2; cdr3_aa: CASSLKMGGSGTTGELFF; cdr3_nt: TGTGCCAGCAGCTTAAAGATGGGCGGGAGTGGGACCACCGGGGAGCTGTTTTTT
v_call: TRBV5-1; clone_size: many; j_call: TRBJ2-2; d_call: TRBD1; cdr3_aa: CASSPGQGAGGELFF; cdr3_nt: TGCGCCAGCAGCCCCGGACAGGGGGCAGGCGGGGAGCTGTTTTTT
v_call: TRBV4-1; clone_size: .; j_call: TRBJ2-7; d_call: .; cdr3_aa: CASSQVGETYEQYF; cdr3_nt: TGCGCCAGCAGCCAAGTTGGGGAGACCTACGAGCAGTACTTC
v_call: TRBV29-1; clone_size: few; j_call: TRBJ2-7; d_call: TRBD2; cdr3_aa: CSAWLAGKRIGYEQYF; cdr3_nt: TGCAGCGCTTGGCTAGCGGGAAAAAGGATTGGCTACGAGCAGTACTTC
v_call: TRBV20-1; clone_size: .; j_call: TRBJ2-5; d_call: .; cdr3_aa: CSAPVPGDQETQYF; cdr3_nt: TGCAGTGCGCCCGTACCGGGGGACCAGGAGACCCAGTACTTC
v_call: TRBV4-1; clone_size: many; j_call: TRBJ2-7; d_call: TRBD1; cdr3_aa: CASSQAPGQNYEQYF; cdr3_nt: TGCGCCAGCAGCCAAGCCCCGGGACAGAATTACGAGCAGTACTTC
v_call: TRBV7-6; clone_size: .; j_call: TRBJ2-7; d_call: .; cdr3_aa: CASSLGRDIGEQYF; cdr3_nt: TGTGCCAGCAGCTTAGGACGGGACATAGGCGAGCAGTACTTC
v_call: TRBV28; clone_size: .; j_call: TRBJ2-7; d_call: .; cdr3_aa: CASSLTREQYF; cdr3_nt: TGTGCCAGCAGTTTGACCCGCGAGCAGTACTTC
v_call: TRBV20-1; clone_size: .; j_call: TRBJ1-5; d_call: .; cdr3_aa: CSARYAGGSQQPQHF; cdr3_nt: TGCAGTGCTAGATACGCTGGGGGCAGCCAACAGCCCCAGCATTTT
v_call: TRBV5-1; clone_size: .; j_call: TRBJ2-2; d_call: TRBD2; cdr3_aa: CASSFTASGNTGELFF; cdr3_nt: TGCGCCAGCAGCTTTACGGCTAGCGGGAACACCGGGGAGCTGTTTTTT
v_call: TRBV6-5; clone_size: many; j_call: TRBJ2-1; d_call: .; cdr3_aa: CASLLSGSEQFF; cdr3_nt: TGTGCCAGCCTTCTCTCGGGGAGTGAGCAGTTCTTC
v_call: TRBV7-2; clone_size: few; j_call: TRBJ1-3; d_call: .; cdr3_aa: CASSLQSGTGGNTIYF; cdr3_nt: TGTGCCAGCAGCTTACAGTCTGGGACTGGTGGAAACACCATATATTTT
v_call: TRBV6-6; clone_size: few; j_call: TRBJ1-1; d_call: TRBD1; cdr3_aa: CATGDRGLSTEAFF; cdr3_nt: TGTGCCACCGGGGACAGGGGATTGAGCACTGAAGCTTTCTTT
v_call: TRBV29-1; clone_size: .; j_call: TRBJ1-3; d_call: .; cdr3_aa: CSVEDSGNTIYF; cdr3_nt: TGCAGCGTTGAAGACTCTGGAAACACCATATATTTT
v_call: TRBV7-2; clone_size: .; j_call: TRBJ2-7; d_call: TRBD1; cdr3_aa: CASLPPGTGVYEQYF; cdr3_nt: TGTGCCAGCTTGCCGCCCGGGACAGGGGTTTACGAGCAGTACTTC
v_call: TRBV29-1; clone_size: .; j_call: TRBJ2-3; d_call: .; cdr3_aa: CSAQVRADTQYF; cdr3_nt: TGCAGCGCCCAGGTTCGAGCAGATACGCAGTATTTT
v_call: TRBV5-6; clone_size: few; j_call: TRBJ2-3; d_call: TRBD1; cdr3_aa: CASSGDRADTQYF; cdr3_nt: TGTGCCAGCAGCGGGGACAGAGCAGATACGCAGTATTTT
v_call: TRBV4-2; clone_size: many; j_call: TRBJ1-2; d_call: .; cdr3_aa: CASSQDLQSNYGYTF; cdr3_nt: TGTGCCAGCAGCCAAGATCTACAGTCTAACTATGGCTACACCTTC
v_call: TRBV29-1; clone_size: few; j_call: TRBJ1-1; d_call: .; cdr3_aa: CSVEDLQVIEAFF; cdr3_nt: TGCAGCGTTGAAGATCTTCAGGTTATTGAAGCTTTCTTT